Below, 2 T cell receptor beta chains from the same sample are listed, as sequenced in a study of graft-versus-host responses after intestinal transplantation. No antigen is known for these receptors. Generated by immunoSEQ multiplex PCR, the TCRdb table keeps only in-frame clones and is missing some. The sample shows more than 80,000 clones, roughly four fifths of them seen only once. The sequences come from unstimulated CD8+ T cells sorted from spleen or lymph node cells, collected before intestinal transplant. The receptors shown here come from a human donor who received an intestinal transplant.

This clone has only one observation. The chain uses TRBV13 and TRBJ2-2, with TRBD2 identical over 10 bases. Germline assignment: CDR1 PRHDT and CDR2 FYEKMQ (reference sequence). Trimming cost V 3 bases and J 4 bases; bases outside gene matches: 8. The CDR3 spans 17 residues. The CDR3 spells CASSLIIAGGTTGELFF. CDR3 in DNA: TGTGCCAGCAGCTTGATCATAGCGGGGGGAACCACCGGGGAGCTGTTTTTT.

This clone has more than one count but fewer than ten. The V call is TRBV29-1, the J call TRBJ2-7; 8 nucleotides agree with TRBD1. After removal of 6 bases from V and 3 bases from J, the junction contained 7 bases not matched to a gene. CDR1 is SQVTM and CDR2 is ANQGSEA in the germline V gene. The CDR3 is 13 residues long. The CDR3 spells CSVPQGESYEQYF. The CDR3 DNA sequence: TGCAGCGTACCACAGGGGGAAAGCTACGAGCAGTACTTC.